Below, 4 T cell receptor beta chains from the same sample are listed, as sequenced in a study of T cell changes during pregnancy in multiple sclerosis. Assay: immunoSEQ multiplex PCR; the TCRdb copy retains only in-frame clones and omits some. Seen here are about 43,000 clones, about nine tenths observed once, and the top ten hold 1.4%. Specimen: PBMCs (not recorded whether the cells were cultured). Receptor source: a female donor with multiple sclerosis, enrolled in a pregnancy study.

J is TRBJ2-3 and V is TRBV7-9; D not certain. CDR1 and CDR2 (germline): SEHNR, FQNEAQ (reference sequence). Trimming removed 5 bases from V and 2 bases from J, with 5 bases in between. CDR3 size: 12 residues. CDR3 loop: CASSLDTDTQYF. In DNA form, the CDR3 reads TGTGCCAGCAGCCTGGACACAGATACGCAGTATTTT.

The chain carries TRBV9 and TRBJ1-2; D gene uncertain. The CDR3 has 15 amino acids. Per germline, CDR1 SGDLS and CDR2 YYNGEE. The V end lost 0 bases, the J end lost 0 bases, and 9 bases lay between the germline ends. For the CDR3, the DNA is TGTGCCAGCAGCGTAGGGTCGGGAGCTAACTATGGCTACACCTTC. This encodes CASSVGSGANYGYTF.

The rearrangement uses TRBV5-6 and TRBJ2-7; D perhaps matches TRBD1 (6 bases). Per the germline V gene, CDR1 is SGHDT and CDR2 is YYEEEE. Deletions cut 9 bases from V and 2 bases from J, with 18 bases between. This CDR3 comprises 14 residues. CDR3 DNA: TGTGCCACCCTCTTTGACAGGCTGGCCTACGAGCAGTACTTC. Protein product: CATLFDRLAYEQYF.

CDR3 protein: CATSGGTSDTQYF. The CDR3 coding sequence is TGTGCCACCAGCGGGGGGACATCAGATACGCAGTATTTT. The chain links TRBV15 to TRBJ2-3; either TRBD1 or TRBD2 may supply D (6 bases each). The germline V gene encodes CDR1 LNHNV and CDR2 YYDKDF (reference sequence). This CDR3 region has 13 residues. V was clipped by 5 bases and J by 4 bases, with 10 bases between them.